This is a list of T cell receptor beta chains from one sample in a study of T cell changes during pregnancy in multiple sclerosis. The protocol was immunoSEQ multiplex PCR, while the TCRdb copy is restricted to in-frame clones and leaves out a portion. This sample yields fewer than 45,000 clones, of which roughly nine tenths are seen a single time; about 0.43% belongs to the top ten. The source material was CD4+ T cells from peripheral blood mononuclear cells, sampled in the third trimester of pregnancy. The receptors derive from a female donor in good health, enrolled as a control in a pregnancy study. Both conserved end residues are part of each CDR3. The D gene is left open where the match is weak. Rows may omit the clone size; those that give it use once, few, many or a size class.

V gene,clone size,J gene,D gene,CDR3 DNA,CDR3 protein
TRBV29-1,NA,TRBJ1-1,NA,TGCAGCGTTGAAAAGGGGCAGAACACTGAAGCTTTCTTT,CSVEKGQNTEAFF
TRBV28,NA,TRBJ1-3,NA,TGTGCCAGCAGTTCACCCGCCAGGGTTTCTGGAAACACCATATATTTT,CASSSPARVSGNTIYF
TRBV19,NA,TRBJ1-5,TRBD1,TGTGCCAGTACCCGCGACAGGGGACGTAGCAATCAGCCCCAGCATTTT,CASTRDRGRSNQPQHF
TRBV5-1,NA,TRBJ2-7,TRBD1,TGCGCCAGCAGCCCCCTTCGGGACAGCGGAATCTACGAGCAGTACTTC,CASSPLRDSGIYEQYF
TRBV7-9,NA,TRBJ2-5,NA,TGTGCCAGCAGCTTAACCGCGGCAAAAGAGACCCAGTACTTC,CASSLTAAKETQYF
TRBV2,NA,TRBJ1-4,TRBD1,TGTGCCAGCAGTGGACAGGGGGGGGTGTATGAAAAACTGTTTTTT,CASSGQGGVYEKLFF
TRBV7-8,NA,TRBJ2-3,TRBD2,TGTGCCAGCAGCCGACTAGCGGGGGGGAGCACAGATACGCAGTATTTT,CASSRLAGGSTDTQYF
TRBV10-3,NA,TRBJ2-1,TRBD2,TGTGCCTCCAATCAGCGGGAGATTGGTGAGCAGTTCTTC,CASNQREIGEQFF
TRBV15,NA,TRBJ2-1,TRBD2,TGTGCCACCAGCAGCGGGACTAGCGGCTCCTACAATGAGCAGTTCTTC,CATSSGTSGSYNEQFF
TRBV6-5,NA,TRBJ1-1,NA,TGTGCCAGCAGTTACTCCTCGGGAGCCCTTAACACTGAAGCTTTCTTT,CASSYSSGALNTEAFF
TRBV18,NA,TRBJ1-6,TRBD1,TGTGCCAGCTCATCATCGGGACAGAATTCACCCCTCCACTTT,CASSSSGQNSPLHF
TRBV2,NA,TRBJ2-1,TRBD2,TGTGCCAGCAGTTACACTAGCGGAGCCTACAATGAGCAGTTCTTC,CASSYTSGAYNEQFF
TRBV6-5,NA,TRBJ2-7,NA,TGTGCCAGCATGTACCAGGGCGGCCACGAGCAGTACTTC,CASMYQGGHEQYF
TRBV4-2,NA,TRBJ2-1,TRBD2,TGTGCCAGCAGCCATCCCAGAGCGGGGAGTTCCTACAATGAGCAGTTCTTC,CASSHPRAGSSYNEQFF
TRBV30,NA,TRBJ2-7,NA,TGTGCCTCGTGGACACTCAACGGCGAGCAGTACTTC,CASWTLNGEQYF
TRBV15,once,TRBJ2-7,NA,TGTGCCACCAGCAGAGGCCTAATCGGAGGGACAGCTTACGAGCAGTACTTC,CATSRGLIGGTAYEQYF
TRBV11-3,NA,TRBJ1-2,TRBD1,TGTGCCAGCAGCTTTCAACAGGGGGCTGTCCGGAACTATGGCTACACCTTC,CASSFQQGAVRNYGYTF
TRBV13,NA,TRBJ2-3,TRBD2,TGTGCCAGCAGCTTATACGGGAGGCCTAGCACAGATACGCAGTATTTT,CASSLYGRPSTDTQYF
TRBV5-1,NA,TRBJ2-1,TRBD2,TGCGCCAGCAGCCGGGCGGGAGTGAAAAATGAGCAGTTCTTC,CASSRAGVKNEQFF
TRBV20-1,NA,TRBJ2-3,TRBD2,TGCGTAGCGGGAGGAGATACGCAGTATTTT,CVAGGDTQYF
TRBV30,NA,TRBJ2-7,NA,TGTGCCTGGACCCAGCGGGTAGCTTACGAGCAGTACTTC,CAWTQRVAYEQYF
TRBV5-5,NA,TRBJ2-7,NA,TGTGCCAGCAGCCGAGGATTGGGGGCGTCGCCCGAGCAGTACTTC,CASSRGLGASPEQYF
TRBV19,NA,TRBJ1-4,NA,TGTGCCAGTAGTGGGACCTACAGGGAGAGTGAAAAACTGTTTTTT,CASSGTYRESEKLFF
TRBV6-1,NA,TRBJ2-7,TRBD2,TGTGCCAGCAGTGTAGCGGGAGGGGACGAGCAGTACTTC,CASSVAGGDEQYF
TRBV5-1,NA,TRBJ2-2,TRBD1,TGCGCCAGCAGCTGGGGGCAGGGGGCCGGGGAGCTGTTTTTT,CASSWGQGAGELFF
TRBV5-1,NA,TRBJ1-6,NA,TGCGCCAGCAGCTTGGCGGCAGGCGCCGATCATTCACCCCTCCACTTT,CASSLAAGADHSPLHF
TRBV5-4,NA,TRBJ2-2,NA,TGTGCCAGCAGCTTGCTCGCCCCTACGAACACCGGGGAGCTGTTTTTT,CASSLLAPTNTGELFF
TRBV6-5,NA,TRBJ1-5,NA,TGTGCCAGCAGTTTTAACAGGGTTTTACAACAGCCCCAGCATTTT,CASSFNRVLQQPQHF
TRBV7-3,NA,TRBJ2-1,TRBD1,TGTGCCAGCAGCTCTGGGACAGCAAGATCCTACAATGAGCAGTTCTTC,CASSSGTARSYNEQFF